Included here is one T cell receptor (beta chain) sequence, with context. Its antigen has not been determined. Base-call qualities are not available, and no considerably larger clone is one nucleotide away. The sample comes from a study of a mutant IDH1 vaccine in newly diagnosed glioma (dated by TCRdb to the early 2020s). With regard to the full study: Vaccination began 4-6 weeks after radiotherapy alone, or alongside temozolomide cycles in the chemotherapy-containing groups. Of the 32 treated patients, approximately 60% were male and about 40% were female, and the mean age was roughly 38 years. Before enrollment, most patients had been given radiochemotherapy with temozolomide as standard therapy, while the rest had received either radiotherapy alone or temozolomide alone. The week-35 safety follow-up took place at visit V12, and the week-47 end of study took place at visit V13. Peripheral blood samples were drawn at six visits, namely V03 (baseline), V05, V07, V10, V12 and V13. For exploratory analyses, 25 treated patients had longitudinal TCRB deep sequencing done wherever samples were available.

Library construction relied on the immunoSEQ multiplex PCR assay. The hsTCRB Kit was used according to the manufacturer's protocol to amplify rearranged TCR beta chain sequences. An Illumina MiSeq was used to sequence the TCRB libraries. Under the source paper's analysis protocol: Demultiplexing, trimming and gene mapping were performed with the kit vendor's proprietary platform. The source is immuneACCESS, and TCRdb retained only in-frame sequences with V and J called. Part of the clones is not carried over; for the studies checked, unresolved V genes explain less than half of this, and the remainder is unexplained. V and J calls and clone size are given by that table; D and trimming were obtained from the DNA. A total of tens of thousands of clones appear in this sample, roughly 87% of them only once. The ten largest clonotypes hold 3.2% of the sample. Based on the germline V gene, the CDR1 and CDR2 sequences are SGDLS and YYNGEE. V loses 2 bases of germline sequence and J loses 0 bases, and the interval between the two ends is 12 bases. CDR3 length: 15 amino acids, cysteine to phenylalanine. The DNA shown is the 45-base CDR3, in frame from base 1.

In light of the paper, this sample's time point label describes: week 47, end of study. Each vaccine dose, consisting of 300 ug of a 20-mer mutant IDH1 peptide in Montanide, was administered subcutaneously with topical imiquimod. Patients received eight vaccinations in weeks 1, 3, 5, 7, 11, 15, 19 and 23, corresponding to visits V03 through V10. All donors had newly diagnosed IDH1-mutant astrocytomas of WHO grade 3 or 4 that showed loss of nuclear ATRX. The samples were drawn from NOA16, a multicentre, single-arm, open-label phase I trial in Germany that tested a mutant IDH1 peptide vaccine in humans for the first time. Genomic DNA for TCRB sequencing was isolated from EDTA blood with the DNeasy Blood and Tissue Kit. Findings and caveats that apply to the study as a whole: Across multiple MHC alleles, vaccine-induced immune responses were seen in more than 80% of patients. PBMC samples for TCRB deep sequencing were selected based on availability. No apparent relationship was observed between pseudoprogression and alterations in the top peripheral T cell clonotypes detected by TCRB sequencing. It was noted by the authors that analyses of patient blood samples could not be reproduced owing to sample limitations.

Rearrangement joined TRBV9 to TRBJ2-7; the D region possibly corresponds to TRBD2 (6 bases align). The specimen was PBMCs, collected from a glioma patient whose treatment included an IDH1 peptide vaccine. The source is a woman between 50 and 59 years old with glioma. The CDR3 region has the sequence CASSVRQGLSYEQYF. The nucleotide sequence is TGTGCCAGCAGCGTTAGGCAGGGACTCTCCTACGAGCAGTACTTC.